This entry lists 22 T cell receptor beta chains sequenced from one sample in a study of tumor-infiltrating lymphocytes in primary liver carcinoma. A primer matching the constant region was used to make TCR beta cDNA from 500 ng of total RNA. It was through three nested multiplex PCR rounds of slightly modified ARM-PCR that TCR beta libraries arose. Two initial PCR rounds of 10 to 11 cycles each paired TRBV1-TRBV30 forward primers with a C-beta reverse primer. MiXCR, run by TCRdb on the multiplex PCR reads, gives a single entry per CDR3 protein. This table has 90,000 to 110,000 distinct CDR3 sequences, roughly 80% appearing once. The source material, 20-30 mg of unsorted bulk tissue, was used to co-extract RNA and DNA. The specimen sequenced was liver tumor tissue from sampling region 3. Regarding subset: tumor region T3, left-lateral pole. The receptors originated from a man in his forties or fifties with primary liver carcinoma and hepatitis B virus infection.

On this clonotype: Its ends do not fully match the called genes, so a read error is possible. The chain couples TRBV29-1 to TRBJ2-7; 9 nucleotides match TRBD2. The length of the CDR3 is 15 residues. Per the germline V gene, CDR1 is SQVTM and CDR2 is ANQGSEA. In DNA form, the CDR3 reads TGCGGCGTTGAGGATGGTCTAGCGGGGTCCTACGAGCAGTACTTC. Translation gives CGVEDGLAGSYEQYF.

A note on this clonotype: At one end, the junction sequence differs from germline, possibly due to a read error. The chain is built from TRBV12-3 or TRBV12-4 and TRBJ2-1; TRBD2 aligns across 10 bases. The CDR3 has 14 residues. The CDR3: CASSSVAGGVEQSF. In DNA, the CDR3 is TGTGCCAGCAGTTCCGTAGCGGGAGGTGTTGAGCAGTCCTTC.

For this clonotype: A read error may produce the germline difference seen at one junction end. The chain carries TRBV2 and TRBJ2-6; D possibly matches TRBD1 or TRBD2 (7 bases each). CDR3 length: 14 amino acids. The germline CDR1 and CDR2 sequences are SNHLY and FYNNEI. The CDR3 here is CASSDRAGAYVLTF. The CDR3 DNA reads as TGTGCCAGCAGCGACAGGGCGGGGGCCTACGTCCTGACTTTC.

Comment on this clonotype: The CDR3 does not close with the conserved phenylalanine or tryptophan, likely indicating a read error. V usage is TRBV6-4 and J usage is TRBJ2-1; 9 bases map to TRBD2. V was pared by 0 bases and J by 7 bases, with 1 base of the junction left unmatched. The V gene's germline CDR1 is MRHNA and CDR2 SNTAGT. This CDR3 is built from 14 residues. The CDR3 is CASSDSAGGNEQFL. The CDR3 nucleotides read TGTGCCAGCAGTGACTCAGCGGGAGGTAATGAGCAGTTCTTA.

A word on this clonotype: At one end, the junction sequence differs from germline, possibly due to a read error. This sequence joins TRBV11-2 and TRBJ2-7; D is unresolved. Germline V lookup: CDR1 SGHAT, CDR2 FQNNGV. The CDR3 consists of 14 residues. The CDR3 sequence is CASSLDGVAYGQCF. The CDR3 DNA follows: TGTGCCAGCAGCTTAGATGGAGTTGCATACGGGCAGTGCTTC.

A word on this clonotype: This may be a read error: a much more frequent sequence differs by one nucleotide. The chain carries TRBV7-9 and TRBJ2-7; 7 bases align to TRBD1. This CDR3 has 12 amino acids. V lost 10 bases, J lost 4 bases, and 7 bases stayed unmatched. Germline CDR1 is SEHNR and CDR2 is FQNEAQ (reference sequence). The CDR3 DNA sequence: TGTGCCAACATCAAACAGGGGTACGAGCAGTACTTC. It translates to CANIKQGYEQYF.

This clonotype was picked up many times. The chain couples TRBV6-1 to TRBJ1-5; 7 bases fit TRBD1. This CDR3 comprises 15 residues. With 4 bases clipped from V and 0 bases from J, the junction kept 3 bases outside the gene matches. Germline CDR1 and CDR2: MNHNS and SASEGT. CDR3 loop: CASSGDSFSNQPQHF. DNA for the CDR3: TGTGCCAGCAGTGGGGACAGCTTTAGCAATCAGCCCCAGCATTTT.

Concerning this clonotype itself: A read error may explain this, as a much larger clone is one base away. In this CDR3 the conserved last residue, phenylalanine or tryptophan, is missing, so a read error is likely. This chain links TRBV24-1 with TRBJ2-4, with D perhaps being TRBD1 or TRBD2 (5 bases each). Germline assignment: CDR1 KGHDR and CDR2 SFDVKD. Trimming cost V 4 bases and J 6 bases, with 12 bases left between them. This CDR3 region has 14 residues. CDR3 sequence reads: CATSEPSGRNIQYL. CDR3 nucleotides: TGTGCCACCAGTGAGCCTTCGGGACGAAACATTCAGTACCTC.

The chain is built from TRBV11-2 and TRBJ2-1; 12 nucleotides align to TRBD2. With V trimmed by 2 bases and J by 2 bases, 1 base remained unmatched. Germline loops: CDR1 SGHAT, CDR2 FQNNGV. The CDR3 extends over 16 amino acids. The CDR3 spells CASSLTSGRTYNEQFF. In nucleotides, the CDR3 is TGTGCCAGCAGCTTAACTAGCGGGAGGACCTACAATGAGCAGTTCTTC.

With respect to this clonotype: The junction shows a germline mismatch at one end, possibly a read error. The chain has TRBV6-2 or TRBV6-3 and TRBJ2-7; maybe TRBD2 (5 bases). CDR1 and CDR2 (germline): MNHEY, SVGEGT. The CDR3 runs 18 residues. CDR3 DNA: TGCGCCAGCAGTCAACTAAATGGACTTCACCCGAGCACCTACGAGCAGTACTTC. Encoded protein: CASSQLNGLHPSTYEQYF.

The gene calls are TRBV5-6 and TRBJ2-3; tentatively, D is TRBD1 (5 bases). In germline, CDR1 is SGHDT, CDR2 YYEEEE. V shed 4 bases and J shed 4 bases, with 13 bases lying between them. This CDR3 has 14 residues. The CDR3 DNA sequence: TGTGCCAGCAGCCAACAAGGGGCAGCAGATACGCAGTATTTT. This gives the protein CASSQQGAADTQYF.

Of note for this clonotype: The junction differs from germline at one of its ends, possibly a read error. The chain joins TRBV28 to TRBJ1-6; the D is unclear. Germline CDR1 reads MDHEN; CDR2 reads SYDVKM. The CDR3 contains 13 residues. CDR3 protein: CTSSPDGRSPLLF. The CDR3 nucleotides are TGTACCAGCAGTCCCGACGGGAGATCACCCCTCCTCTTT.

Remarks on this clonotype: In this CDR3 the conserved last residue, phenylalanine or tryptophan, is missing, so a read error is likely. This chain joins TRBV11-1 and TRBJ1-6, with D uncertain. This CDR3 is 13 amino acids long. The germline gives CDR1 SGHAT, CDR2 FQDESV (reference sequence). CDR3 in DNA: TGTACCAGCAGCCGAACACTAGTTTCACCCCTCCACTTA. This encodes CTSSRTLVSPLHL.

As regards this clonotype: The junction does not match germline at one end; this may be a read error. The chain joins TRBV6-2 or TRBV6-3 to TRBJ2-3; the match to TRBD2 covers 9 bases. Germline V gene lookup returns CDR1 MNHEY and CDR2 SVGEGT. This CDR3 contains 20 residues. The DNA for the CDR3 is TGTGCCAGCCTACTAGGCCCTAGCGGGGACGTCCCCCCTGGCACAGATACTCAGTATTTT. Residues: CASLLGPSGDVPPGTDTQYF.

About this clonotype itself: One end of the junction is discordant with germline, which a read error may explain. The chain links TRBV4-1 to TRBJ1-5; D is perhaps TRBD1 (5 bases). Looked up from germline, CDR1 is MGHRA and CDR2 is YSYEKL. The CDR3 consists of 17 residues. CDR3 nucleotides: TGCGTCAGCAGCCAAGATCCGGGGACCACCGGGAATCAGCCCCAGCATTTT. This sequence encodes CVSSQDPGTTGNQPQHF.

The table lists this clonotype with a few counts. Sequence at one end of the junction differs from germline and may be a read error. The rearrangement links TRBV6-6 to TRBJ2-4; 7 bases line up with TRBD1. The CDR3 extends over 15 amino acids. CDR1 and CDR2 (germline): MNHNY, SVGAGI (reference sequence). CDR3 bases: TGTGCCAGCAGGCCAGGACAGGATGCTAGGAACATTCAATACTTC. Protein: CASRPGQDARNIQYF.

On this clonotype: Sequence at one end of the junction differs from germline and may be a read error. The chain couples TRBV28 to TRBJ1-4, with D unresolved. Germline CDR1 reads MDHEN; CDR2 reads SYDVKM. The CDR3 sequence is 20 residues long. CDR3 amino acids: CANSLIGLVNTVVQNEKLFF. The CDR3 DNA is TGTGCCAACAGTTTAATAGGTCTGGTGAATACGGTGGTCCAGAATGAAAAACTGTTTTTT.

Many counts were recorded for this clonotype. The chain links TRBV24-1 to TRBJ2-1; 8 positions agree with TRBD2. Trimming at V came to 7 bases and at J to 9 bases, leaving 7 bases not matched to a gene. The CDR3 is 13 residues long. The germline CDR1 and CDR2 sequences are KGHDR and SFDVKD. CDR3 DNA sequence: TGTGCCACCAGACTAGCGGATCAGACTGAGCAGTTCTTC. Its translation: CATRLADQTEQFF.

This clonotype was counted once. The CDR3 does not close with the conserved phenylalanine or tryptophan, likely indicating a read error. It is unclear where the CDR3 begins or ends on the DNA, so no DNA is shown, and the CDR3 is as TCRdb lists it. CDR3 amino acids: CASSQGLNTGELLV. The rearrangement links TRBV4-3 to TRBJ2-2; the table names TRBD2, a call not compared with the DNA. Inclusive of both ends, the CDR3 amounts to 14 amino acids. Germline CDR1 and CDR2: LGHNA and YSLEER.

Notes on this clonotype: A junction end diverges from the germline sequence, so it may reflect a read error. The V and J genes are TRBV12-3 or TRBV12-4 and TRBJ2-2; D remains unclear. The CDR3 sequence is 14 residues long. The CDR3 bases are TGTGCCAGCAGTTTAGCGCACTACACCTGGGAGCTGTTTTTT. Translating gives CASSLAHYTWELFF.

A remark on this clonotype: At one end the junction does not follow the germline gene, possibly because of a read error. This chain joins TRBV11-2 and TRBJ1-2; D uncertain. CDR3 size: 13 residues. CDR1 is SGHAT and CDR2 is FQNNGV in the germline V gene. DNA of the CDR3: TGTACCAGCAGCTTATTAGGTCTCTATGGCTACACCTTC. Translated: CTSSLLGLYGYTF.

Comments on this clonotype: At one end, the junction sequence differs from germline, possibly due to a read error. The chain employs TRBV6-1 and TRBJ1-4; no firm D call. Germline assignment: CDR1 MNHNS and CDR2 SASEGT. The CDR3 is 14 amino acids. The CDR3: CDSSIMHTNEKLFF. The CDR3 coding sequence is TGTGACAGCAGTATAATGCATACTAATGAAAAACTGTTTTTT.